One sample yielded the 29 T cell receptor beta chains listed below, sequenced in a study of T-cell reconstitution after alpha-beta-depleted transplantation in children. Unique molecular identifiers tagged the TCRbeta library. Each CDR3 protein gets one entry after TCRdb re-called the PCR reads with MiXCR. The sample lists about 250,000 distinct CDR3 sequences; 20% to 30% were seen once. Sample: PBMCs, mostly from graft donor cells, taken 360 days after TCRalphabeta/CD19-depleted stem cell transplant. These receptors were obtained from a female patient aged 2-9 years who had a stem cell transplant for congenital amegakaryocytic thrombocytopenia, so the T cells may come from the graft donor.

V and J are TRBV20-1 and TRBJ1-2; 7 bases line up with TRBD1. CDR1 and CDR2 from the germline V gene are DFQATT and SNEGSKA (reference sequence). The CDR3 is 13 amino acids. J gave up 3 bases and V 5 bases, and 6 bases lay outside the gene matches. The CDR3 DNA sequence: TGCAGTGCTGGAACAGGGGACGACTATGGCTACACCTTC. Protein: CSAGTGDDYGYTF.

In this sample, this clonotype turned up a few times. The V call is TRBV12-3 or TRBV12-4, the J call TRBJ1-5; 7 bases align to TRBD1. The V and J ends lost 3 bases and 9 bases, in that order; junction bases with no gene match: 8. The CDR3 is 14 amino acids. CDR3: CASSLTGPQGPQHF. The CDR3, as DNA: TGTGCCAGCAGTTTGACAGGGCCCCAGGGGCCCCAGCATTTT.

The chain carries TRBV28 and TRBJ2-5; D is tentatively TRBD1 or TRBD2 (5 bases each). Germline loops: CDR1 MDHEN, CDR2 SYDVKM. CDR3 size: 15 residues. The V end lost 9 bases, the J end lost 7 bases, and 24 bases lay between the germline ends. CDR3 in amino acids: CASHATGAAEGTQYF. For the CDR3, the DNA is TGTGCCAGTCATGCCACTGGGGCAGCGGAAGGGACCCAGTACTTC.

Ten or more counts support this clonotype. This chain connects TRBV28 to TRBJ2-7; D not resolved. Germline V lookup: CDR1 MDHEN, CDR2 SYDVKM. CDR3 length: 14 residues. Trimming stripped 5 bases from V and 3 bases from J, with 14 bases between. This CDR3 reads CASSPGQQLYEQYF. In nucleotides, the CDR3 is TGTGCCAGCAGTCCCGGCCAACAGCTCTACGAGCAGTACTTC.

Ten or more counts support this clonotype. The rearrangement joins TRBV12-3 or TRBV12-4 to TRBJ2-6; D uncertain. The CDR3 is 15 amino acids. Trimming pared 5 bases from V and 1 base from J, leaving 9 bases between. CDR3 DNA sequence: TGTGCCAGCAGTAACCCTCCGTCTGGGGCCAACGTCCTGACTTTC. Residues: CASSNPPSGANVLTF.

This chain links TRBV7-8 with TRBJ2-7; 7 nucleotides agree with TRBD2. The CDR3 loop spans 17 amino acids. CDR1 SGHVS and CDR2 FQNEAQ come from the germline V gene. J lost 0 bases, V lost 4 bases, and 12 bases had no gene match. This CDR3 is CASSSTWAGRSSYEQYF. CDR3 DNA sequence: TGTGCCAGCAGCTCCACGTGGGCCGGGAGGAGCTCCTACGAGCAGTACTTC.

This clonotype has ten or more counts. V is TRBV20-1 and J is TRBJ2-3; tentatively, D is TRBD1 or TRBD2 (5 bases each). Germline V gene data show CDR1 as DFQATT and CDR2 as SNEGSKA (reference sequence). Trimming left V 3 bases short and J 6 bases short, with 13 bases between. This CDR3 contains 13 residues. CDR3 bases: TGCAGTGCTAGTCGGGGCGGTGGTGATACGCAGTATTTT. It translates to CSASRGGGDTQYF.

V usage is TRBV5-1 and J usage is TRBJ2-1; 9 bases align to TRBD2. Germline CDR1 and CDR2: SGHRS and YFSETQ. The CDR3 sequence is 14 residues long. With 4 bases clipped from V and 10 bases from J, the junction kept 9 bases outside the gene matches. In nucleotides, the CDR3 is TGCGCCAGCAGCGGCGGGCTAGCGGGAATGGAGCAGTTCTTC. This sequence encodes CASSGGLAGMEQFF.

DNA for the CDR3: TGTGCCAGCAGCACAAGGGTGCCGAAGACGCCTGCGAACACCGGGGAGCTGTTTTTT. It translates to CASSTRVPKTPANTGELFF. J is TRBJ2-2 and V is TRBV21-1. TRBV21-1 is termed a pseudogene. The CDR3 covers 19 residues.

The rearrangement uses TRBV29-1 and TRBJ2-5; D remains unclear. The germline V gene has CDR1 SQVTM and CDR2 ANQGSEA. This CDR3 has 11 amino acids. V gave up 5 bases and J gave up 5 bases, with 9 bases separating them. DNA of the CDR3: TGCAGCGTTCCAAACAGCGAGACCCAGTACTTC. It translates to CSVPNSETQYF.

This sequence joins TRBV12-3 or TRBV12-4 and TRBJ1-2, with D tentatively TRBD1 (5 bases). This CDR3 is 15 amino acids long. The V and J ends lost 5 bases and 7 bases respectively, with 20 bases between them. Here the CDR3 reads CASSRTSGGAGGYTF. CDR3 DNA sequence: TGTGCCAGCAGTAGAACGTCGGGGGGAGCTGGTGGCTACACCTTC.

This clonotype was seen ten or more times. The CDR3 region has the DNA TGTGCCAGCAGTGCCTCAGGGGGCACAGATACGCAGTATTTT. Amino acids: CASSASGGTDTQYF. The rearrangement links TRBV25-1 to TRBJ2-3, with D maybe TRBD1 (6 bases). The V gene lost 4 bases and the J gene lost 1 base, with 9 bases spanning the gap. Germline CDR1 reads MGHDK; CDR2 reads SYGVNS. CDR3 size: 14 residues.

This clonotype was detected ten times or more. The V gene is TRBV15, the J gene TRBJ2-7; 7 bases map to TRBD1. Germline values: CDR1 LNHNV, CDR2 YYDKDF (reference sequence). The CDR3 has 15 amino acids. V was clipped by 0 bases and J by 7 bases; unmatched bases: 9. CDR3 DNA sequence: TGTGCCACCAGCAGAGACGCACAGGGGTACGGGGAGCAGTACTTC. Its protein product is CATSRDAQGYGEQYF.

V gene TRBV28 combines with J gene TRBJ1-5; D might be TRBD1 (5 bases). Trimming removed 5 bases from V and 6 bases from J, with 11 bases in between. The CDR3 extends over 13 amino acids. Germline CDR1 is MDHEN and CDR2 is SYDVKM. The CDR3 sequence: CASSRGGSQPQHF. DNA for the CDR3: TGTGCCAGCAGTCGGGGGGGGAGTCAGCCCCAGCATTTT. Variable domain in full (rest from reference TRBV28 and TRBJ1-5): DVKVTQSSRYLVKRTGEKVFLECVQDMDHENMFWYRQDPGLGLRLIYFSYDVKMKEKGDIPEGYSVSREKKERFSLILESASTNQTSMYLCASSRGGSQPQHFGDGTRLSIL.

This chain links TRBV5-1 with TRBJ2-1, with no clear D. The V gene lost 0 bases and the J gene lost 3 bases, with 10 bases spanning the gap. The CDR3 is made up of 15 amino acids. The V gene's germline CDR1 is SGHRS and CDR2 YFSETQ. The CDR3 region is CASSLGHNLYNEQFF. Written as DNA, the CDR3 is TGCGCCAGCAGCTTGGGACACAATCTCTACAATGAGCAGTTCTTC.

The chain carries TRBV4-2 and TRBJ2-5; possibly TRBD2 for D (5 bases). In germline, CDR1 is LGHNA, CDR2 YNFKEQ. This CDR3 is built from 14 residues. V was shortened by 0 bases and J by 3 bases, with 8 bases between the two germline ends. The CDR3 region is CASSQDRTEETQYF. The DNA for the CDR3 is TGTGCCAGCAGCCAAGACAGGACTGAAGAGACCCAGTACTTC.

This clonotype occurred a few times. The V and J genes are TRBV5-1 and TRBJ2-1; 10 positions match TRBD2. Trimming removed 1 base from V and 10 bases from J; junction bases left unmatched: 11. The CDR3 has 16 amino acids. Looked up from germline, CDR1 is SGHRS and CDR2 is YFSETQ. The CDR3 protein is CASSLIASGGGDEQFF. Written as DNA, the CDR3 is TGCGCCAGCAGCTTGATAGCTAGCGGGGGAGGCGACGAGCAGTTCTTC. The variable domain in full, completed from reference TRBV5-1 and TRBJ2-1, reads KAGVTQTPRYLIKTRGQQVTLSCSPISGHRSVSWYQQTPGQGLQFLFEYFSETQRNKGNFPGRFSGRQFSNSRSEMNVSTLELGDSALYLCASSLIASGGGDEQFFGPGTRLTVL.

This chain connects TRBV12-3 or TRBV12-4 to TRBJ2-2, with D possibly matching TRBD1 (8 bases). The CDR3 is 15 residues long. Trimming removed 6 bases from V and 5 bases from J, with 16 bases in between. For the CDR3, the DNA is TGTGCCAGCAGACGCACAGGGGGGGGGACCGGGGAGCTGTTTTTT. Its protein is CASRRTGGGTGELFF.

This clonotype was picked up a small number of times. The CDR3 protein is CASSQESGYLDTIYF. The CDR3 DNA reads TGTGCCAGCAGCCAAGAGTCAGGGTATCTTGACACCATATATTTT. The rearrangement links TRBV3-1 to TRBJ1-3; maybe TRBD1 (5 bases). V was shortened by 0 bases and J by 8 bases, with 14 bases between the two germline ends. Germline V gives CDR1 LGHDT, CDR2 YNNKEL (reference sequence). This CDR3 spans 15 amino acids.

The rearrangement uses TRBV7-6 and TRBJ2-3; D not resolved. Trimming took off 8 bases at V and 3 bases at J, with 12 bases between the two ends. The CDR3 is 13 amino acids. Germline V gives CDR1 SGHVS, CDR2 FNYEAQ. The CDR3 protein is CASYSRSTDTQYF. As DNA, the CDR3 is TGTGCCAGCTACAGCAGGTCTACAGATACGCAGTATTTT. The variable domain in full, with the rest retrieved from reference TRBV7-6 and TRBJ2-3, is GAGVSQSPRYKVTKRGQDVALRCDPISGHVSLYWYRQALGQGPEFLTYFNYEAQQDKSGLPNDRFSAERPEGSISTLTIQRTEQRDSAMYRCASYSRSTDTQYFGPGTRLTVL.

This chain joins TRBV5-6 and TRBJ2-7, with D perhaps matching TRBD2 (6 bases). The CDR3 is 15 residues long. Germline V lookup: CDR1 SGHDT, CDR2 YYEEEE. With 3 bases removed from V and 3 bases from J, the gap between germline ends came to 16 bases. In DNA, the CDR3 is TGTGCCAGCAGCTCAGGGACTGCGTCCGGCTACGAGCAGTACTTC. This translates into CASSSGTASGYEQYF.

As for this clonotype: One base away lies a much larger clone, so this may be a sequencing read error. The conserved final phenylalanine or tryptophan is absent from the CDR3, which likely points to a read error. V and J are TRBV7-6 and TRBJ1-5; D gene unclear. The CDR3 is made up of 13 amino acids. Per germline, CDR1 SGHVS and CDR2 FNYEAQ. V was trimmed by 1 base and J by 7 bases, leaving 8 bases between them. The CDR3 nucleotides read TGTGCCAGCAGCTTAGGGCAAAGACAGCCCCAGCATTCT. This codes for CASSLGQRQPQHS.

The chain has TRBV9 and TRBJ1-6; D not certain. This CDR3 is 13 amino acids long. Germline V lookup: CDR1 SGDLS, CDR2 YYNGEE. V was cut by 3 bases and J by 9 bases, with 10 bases left in between. CDR3 coding DNA: TGTGCCAGCAGCGAAATTTTCGGTTCACCCCTCCACTTT. Protein sequence: CASSEIFGSPLHF.

This clonotype has more than one count but fewer than ten. This chain links TRBV20-1 with TRBJ2-7; D not certain. Germline CDR1 is DFQATT and CDR2 is SNEGSKA (reference sequence). The CDR3 totals 15 residues. V lost 6 bases, J lost 2 bases, and 20 bases lay in between. The CDR3 here is CSALTTGPVTYEQYF. DNA for the CDR3: TGCAGTGCCCTAACTACTGGTCCGGTAACCTACGAGCAGTACTTC.

This clonotype turned up a few times. J is TRBJ1-4 and V is TRBV20-1; 10 nucleotides line up with TRBD1. The CDR3 sequence is 13 residues long. Germline V gene sequence: CDR1 DFQATT, CDR2 SNEGSKA (reference sequence). Trimming at V came to 4 bases and at J to 10 bases, leaving 6 bases not matched to a gene. The CDR3 bases are TGCAGTGCTAAGGGACAGGGGAAGGGAAAACTGTTTTTT. Protein: CSAKGQGKGKLFF.

This clonotype occurred a few times. The rearrangement joins TRBV7-2 to TRBJ1-2; D remains ambiguous. Germline V gene sequence: CDR1 SGHTA, CDR2 FQGNSA. Deletions cut 0 bases from V and 4 bases from J, with 6 bases between. The CDR3 sequence is 13 residues long. The CDR3, as DNA: TGTGCCAGCAGCTTAGCGGCGCTCTATGGCTACACCTTC. Encoded protein: CASSLAALYGYTF.

To note about this clonotype: The junction shows a germline mismatch at one end, possibly a read error. V and J are TRBV20-1 and TRBJ2-7; D is possibly TRBD2 (5 bases). Germline V lookup: CDR1 DFQATT, CDR2 SNEGSKA (reference sequence). This CDR3 has 8 residues. This CDR3 reads CSATVEDF. CDR3 DNA sequence: TGCAGTGCTACAGTGGAGGACTTC.

In this sample, this clonotype turned up a few times. This sequence joins TRBV3-1 and TRBJ2-5, with a weak D call TRBD1 (6 bases). CDR3 size: 17 residues. Germline V CDR1 and CDR2: LGHDT, YNNKEL (reference sequence). Trimming removed 1 base from V and 0 bases from J, with 15 bases in between. The CDR3 nucleotides read TGTGCCAGCAGCCAAGCAGGGACACTTTCTTACCAAGAGACCCAGTACTTC. Its translation: CASSQAGTLSYQETQYF.

In this sample, this clonotype turned up many times. CDR3 loop: CASSQDPRDRAAFF. CDR3 nucleotide sequence: TGTGCCAGCAGCCAAGACCCCCGGGACAGAGCAGCTTTCTTT. The chain has TRBV3-1 and TRBJ1-1; 7 nucleotides line up with TRBD1. The CDR3 spans 14 residues. V lost 0 bases, J lost 10 bases, and 8 bases stayed unmatched. The germline gives CDR1 LGHDT, CDR2 YNNKEL (reference sequence).